The T cell receptor (beta chain) under discussion was sequenced for a study of blood T cell repertoires in COVID-19. Study at large: The cDNA or gDNA used as material had been derived from T cells, B-cell-depleted T cells, or PBMCs.

This clone came up a few times. Germline values: CDR1 MDHEN, CDR2 SYDVKM. V shed 3 bases and J shed 9 bases, with 18 bases lying between them. The CDR3 consists of 15 residues. Assay used: immunoSEQ multiplex PCR; TCRdb lists only in-frame clones, some missing. The sample contains about 190,000 clones, approximately 78% of which appear only once. The V gene is TRBV28, the J gene TRBJ1-5; D perhaps matches TRBD1 (5 bases). The source of this sequence is a woman over 75 with active or convalescent COVID-19. Sequencing used peripheral blood. CDR3 nucleotides: TGTGCCAGCAGTTTTCTATCGGGGAGGGACCCGCCCCAGCATTTT. It is translated as CASSFLSGRDPPQHF.